Below are 13 T cell receptor beta chains sequenced from a single sample in a study of blood T cell repertoires in COVID-19. The table came from immunoSEQ multiplex PCR; TCRdb's copy has only in-frame clones and leaves some out. The sample lists about 160,000 clones; 87% were seen once. The specimen was peripheral blood. These receptors all stem from a woman in her seventies with COVID-19, enrolled during active disease.

The chain carries TRBV4-1 and TRBJ2-7; no firm D call. The V gene lost 5 bases and the J gene lost 4 bases, with 9 bases spanning the gap. The germline gives CDR1 MGHRA, CDR2 YSYEKL. The CDR3 consists of 12 residues. The CDR3 coding sequence is TGCGCCAGCAGCATACAGTGTTACGAGCAGTACTTC. Protein: CASSIQCYEQYF.

This clone showed up just once. The chain couples TRBV30 to TRBJ2-7, with TRBD2 matching 7 bases. The CDR3 runs to 15 residues. CDR1 is GTSNPN and CDR2 is SVGIG in the germline V gene (reference sequence). V was clipped by 1 base and J by 0 bases; unmatched bases: 6. In DNA, the CDR3 is TGTGCCTGGAGTGCCGACCCGGGGGGCTCCTACGAGCAGTACTTC. Its protein is CAWSADPGGSYEQYF.

V is TRBV7-2 and J is TRBJ1-4, with TRBD1 matching 9 bases. This CDR3 has 13 residues. Germline V lookup: CDR1 SGHTA, CDR2 FQGNSA. Losses at the gene ends were 5 bases for V and 7 bases for J; bases not matched to a gene: 2. The chain's CDR3 is CASSEDRGEKLFF. Written as DNA, the CDR3 is TGTGCCAGCAGCGAGGACAGGGGTGAAAAACTGTTTTTT.

This chain joins TRBV5-5 and TRBJ2-1, with 13 bases that match TRBD2. After removal of 4 bases from V and 15 bases from J, the junction contained 10 bases not matched to a gene. In germline, CDR1 is SGHKS, CDR2 YYEKEE (reference sequence). This CDR3 has 14 residues. The CDR3 reads CASSPTPGTSGTFF. In nucleotides, the CDR3 is TGTGCCAGCAGCCCAACCCCCGGGACTAGCGGGACGTTCTTC.

The rearrangement joins TRBV28 to TRBJ2-3; the match to TRBD2 covers 8 bases. Germline lookup yields CDR1 MDHEN and CDR2 SYDVKM. The CDR3 spans 14 residues. V gave up 6 bases and J gave up 3 bases; unmatched junction bases: 5. The CDR3 sequence: CASRSGGRTDTQYF. CDR3 DNA sequence: TGTGCCAGCAGGTCGGGGGGGCGTACAGATACGCAGTATTTT.

V and J are TRBV7-9 and TRBJ1-2; weak D call: TRBD1 (6 bases). CDR1 and CDR2 (germline): SEHNR, FQNEAQ (reference sequence). Trimming left V 1 base short and J 6 bases short, with 9 bases between. This CDR3 comprises 13 residues. In nucleotides, the CDR3 is TGTGCCAGCAGCTTAGAGAACAGGGATGGCTACACCTTC. This sequence encodes CASSLENRDGYTF.

The gene calls are TRBV28 and TRBJ2-1, with unresolved D. The V end was cut by 4 bases, the J end by 7 bases, with 14 bases between. CDR1 is MDHEN, CDR2 SYDVKM, per germline. The length of the CDR3 is 14 residues. This CDR3 reads CASSSPSLDNEQFF. In DNA, the CDR3 is TGTGCCAGCAGTTCCCCCTCACTTGATAATGAGCAGTTCTTC.

V gene TRBV7-2 combines with J gene TRBJ2-1; 11 positions agree with TRBD2. There are 15 residues in the CDR3. Germline V gene data show CDR1 as SGHTA and CDR2 as FQGNSA. Losses at the gene ends were 5 bases for V and 2 bases for J; bases not matched to a gene: 2. In DNA form, the CDR3 reads TGTGCCAGCAGCATTAGCGGGGGGGCCTACAATGAGCAGTTCTTC. Residues: CASSISGGAYNEQFF.

This chain connects TRBV6-5 to TRBJ1-4, with unresolved D. V was shortened by 0 bases and J by 4 bases, with 9 bases between the two germline ends. CDR3 size: 15 residues. Germline V gene lookup returns CDR1 MNHEY and CDR2 SVGAGI. The CDR3 region is CASSYSVLLNEKLFF. The CDR3 DNA is TGTGCCAGCAGTTACTCGGTACTGCTTAATGAAAAACTGTTTTTT.

This clone came up a few times. The sample holds other DNA sequences that translate to the same CDR3. The chain recombines TRBV28 with TRBJ2-5; 8 bases line up with TRBD1. With 4 bases clipped from V and 2 bases from J, the junction kept 3 bases outside the gene matches. The V gene's germline CDR1 is MDHEN and CDR2 SYDVKM. The CDR3 contains 14 residues. The CDR3 sequence: CASSSRTGQETQYF. Here the CDR3 DNA reads TGTGCCAGCAGTTCCCGGACAGGGCAAGAGACCCAGTACTTC.

The chain combines TRBV7-6 with TRBJ2-2; the D is unclear. The CDR3 length is 15 residues. Germline CDR1 SGHVS, CDR2 FNYEAQ. Trimming shortened V by 4 bases and J by 3 bases, and 12 bases separated the two germline ends. This CDR3 is CASSSPVEYTGELFF. CDR3 nucleotide sequence: TGTGCCAGCAGCTCTCCAGTGGAGTACACCGGGGAGCTGTTTTTT.

V and J are TRBV5-5 and TRBJ1-4; D not resolved. Trimming left V 1 base short and J 0 bases short, with 10 bases between. The germline CDR1 and CDR2 sequences are SGHKS and YYEKEE (reference sequence). The CDR3 spans 16 residues. This chain's CDR3 is CASSLSYSATNEKLFF. The CDR3 coding sequence is TGTGCCAGCAGCTTGTCCTACAGTGCAACTAATGAAAAACTGTTTTTT.

The chain uses TRBV5-5 and TRBJ1-5; D is unresolved. The V gene's germline CDR1 is SGHKS and CDR2 YYEKEE (reference sequence). V dropped 1 base and J dropped 6 bases, with 17 bases sitting between them. The CDR3 has 16 amino acids. The CDR3 DNA sequence: TGTGCCAGCAGCTTGAGAGGGCAGGCCACGGGTCAGCCCCAGCATTTT. Protein product: CASSLRGQATGQPQHF.